These 26 T cell receptor beta chains came from one sample sequenced in a study of shared clonotypes between healthy human individuals (dated by TCRdb to the early 2020s). CD8 naive samples were CD45RO-negative cells positively selected for CCR7, giving a CD45RA+CCR7+ population that excluded TemRA cells. To prepare the library, the immunoSEQ multiplex PCR assay was applied. The table comes from immuneACCESS by way of TCRdb, which keeps in-frame sequences with V and J called. Part of the clones is missing from these tables; in studies checked, under half for an unresolved V gene and the rest for unknown reasons. The sample contains 2 million to 2.5 million clones, approximately 94% of them found a single time. 1.5% to 2% of the sample comes from the top ten. Sequencing used naive CD8+ T cells from PBMCs. The cell subset or site label corresponds to: CD45RA+CCR7+. These receptor sequences come from a man aged 18 to 35 in good health. Some clones in this sample may be carry-over from other donors' samples.

This sequence joins TRBV5-4 and TRBJ2-3, with D hard to call. This CDR3 is built from 12 residues. Trimming took off 5 bases at V and 1 base at J, with 5 bases between the two ends. Per germline, CDR1 SGHNT and CDR2 YYREEE (reference sequence). The CDR3 DNA sequence: TGTGCCAGCAGAATAGGCACAGATACGCAGTATTTT. This codes for CASRIGTDTQYF.

The chain joins TRBV5-6 to TRBJ2-3, with 7 bases matching TRBD2. The ends lost 4 bases at V and 7 bases at J; junction bases unmatched: 6. CDR3 length: 13 residues. The germline V gene encodes CDR1 SGHDT and CDR2 YYEEEE. In nucleotides, the CDR3 is TGTGCCAGCAGCCGCGGGGGATCACATACGCAGTATTTT. As protein: CASSRGGSHTQYF.

With respect to this clone: This sample includes further DNA sequences coding for the same CDR3. The CDR3 DNA follows: TGTGCCAGCAGTGAGGGGACAGTTGGTGGCTACACCTTC. Translation gives CASSEGTVGGYTF. The gene calls are TRBV2 and TRBJ1-2; 7 positions match TRBD1. The V gene's germline CDR1 is SNHLY and CDR2 FYNNEI. After removal of 3 bases from V and 7 bases from J, the junction contained 5 bases not matched to a gene. The CDR3 spans 13 residues.

The rearrangement uses TRBV27 and TRBJ2-7; D is perhaps TRBD2 (6 bases). From germline, CDR1 is MNHEY and CDR2 SMNVEV (reference sequence). CDR3 length equals 14 residues. Trimming removed 3 bases at V and 3 bases at J, with 12 bases between. The CDR3 DNA sequence: TGTGCCAGCAGTTTGAGGAGGGGACTCTACGAGCAGTACTTC. It is translated as CASSLRRGLYEQYF.

This chain connects TRBV5-6 to TRBJ2-2, with D perhaps assigned TRBD1 or TRBD2 (6 bases each). V lost 3 bases, J lost 5 bases, and 17 bases lay in between. This CDR3 contains 16 residues. Germline loops: CDR1 SGHDT, CDR2 YYEEEE. The CDR3 loop reads CASSYPRTAGTGELFF. The CDR3 bases are TGTGCCAGCAGCTACCCACGGACAGCGGGTACCGGGGAGCTGTTTTTT.

The gene calls are TRBV10-3 and TRBJ2-2; TRBD1 aligns across 8 bases. CDR1 ENHRY and CDR2 SYGVKD come from the germline V gene. The J segment lost 0 bases and the V segment lost 6 bases, leaving 12 bases of the junction unmatched. The CDR3 is made up of 18 amino acids. DNA of the CDR3: TGTGCCATCAGAGAACCCTCAGGGGGCCCTTCGAACACCGGGGAGCTGTTTTTT. This encodes CAIREPSGGPSNTGELFF.

The V gene is TRBV9, the J gene TRBJ2-5; D not certain. The CDR3 runs to 14 residues. V was trimmed by 0 bases and J by 2 bases, leaving 8 bases between them. Germline V gene data show CDR1 as SGDLS and CDR2 as YYNGEE. In DNA form, the CDR3 reads TGTGCCAGCAGCGTAGGAGCGATACAAGAGACCCAGTACTTC. Residues: CASSVGAIQETQYF.

This chain joins TRBV30 and TRBJ1-5, with D hard to call. Germline CDR1 reads GTSNPN; CDR2 reads SVGIG (reference sequence). The CDR3 is 13 residues long. V was shortened by 2 bases and J by 0 bases, with 5 bases between the two germline ends. The CDR3 coding sequence is TGTGCCTGGAGTCCCCATAGCAATCAGCCCCAGCATTTT. As protein: CAWSPHSNQPQHF.

This rearrangement joins TRBV27 to TRBJ2-7, with a tentative D call TRBD1 (6 bases). Germline V lookup: CDR1 MNHEY, CDR2 SMNVEV (reference sequence). Trimming removed 10 bases at V and 2 bases at J, with 9 bases between. The CDR3 is 11 amino acids. The CDR3 reads CATNRAYEQYF. The CDR3 DNA reads as TGTGCCACCAACAGGGCCTACGAGCAGTACTTC.

CDR3 in DNA: TGTGCCAGTAGTATCCTCCCGGGACTAACCACCGGGGAGCTGTTTTTT. This sequence encodes CASSILPGLTTGELFF. The chain carries TRBV19 and TRBJ2-2; the match to TRBD2 covers 7 bases. This CDR3 spans 16 amino acids. Trimming at V came to 3 bases and at J to 4 bases, leaving 8 bases not matched to a gene. The V gene's germline CDR1 is LNHDA and CDR2 SQIVND (reference sequence).

The genes are TRBV21-1 and TRBJ1-5. TRBV21-1 is a known pseudogene. The length of the CDR3 is 17 residues. This CDR3 reads CASNPEQESLSNQPQHF. The CDR3 coding sequence is TGTGCCAGCAACCCTGAGCAGGAGAGCCTTAGCAATCAGCCCCAGCATTTT.

J is TRBJ2-2 and V is TRBV7-9, with D uncertain. The CDR3 extends over 14 amino acids. Looked up from germline, CDR1 is SEHNR and CDR2 is FQNEAQ (reference sequence). CDR3 coding DNA: TGTGCTGGACGTCGGCCACATTTCACCGGGGAGCTGTTTTTT. Encoded protein: CAGRRPHFTGELFF.

V and J are TRBV28 and TRBJ1-1; unclear D gene. This CDR3 has 15 amino acids. V was shortened by 8 bases and J by 0 bases, with 16 bases between the two germline ends. Per the germline V gene, CDR1 is MDHEN and CDR2 is SYDVKM. The CDR3 region has the DNA TGTGCCAGCCAACTCGGTGGGCAAGTGAACACTGAAGCTTTCTTT. This sequence encodes CASQLGGQVNTEAFF.

Remarks on this clone: Within the sample, other DNA sequences also encode this same CDR3. The chain joins TRBV9 to TRBJ1-4; D is ambiguous. Germline V gene data show CDR1 as SGDLS and CDR2 as YYNGEE. The CDR3 is made up of 15 amino acids. V was trimmed by 0 bases and J by 0 bases, leaving 6 bases between them. In DNA form, the CDR3 reads TGTGCCAGCAGCGTAGGGGGTGCAACTAATGAAAAACTGTTTTTT. Its translation is CASSVGGATNEKLFF.

This chain links TRBV28 with TRBJ2-7; tentative D call: TRBD1 (6 bases). V was pared by 5 bases and J by 7 bases, with 18 bases between. Germline-derived CDR1 and CDR2 are MDHEN and SYDVKM. The CDR3 is 14 amino acids. The chain's CDR3 is CASSASVGAGEQYF. In DNA form, the CDR3 reads TGTGCCAGCAGTGCCAGTGTGGGGGCCGGGGAGCAGTACTTC. Using reference TRBV28 and TRBJ2-7 for the parts outside the CDR3, the full variable domain is DVKVTQSSRYLVKRTGEKVFLECVQDMDHENMFWYRQDPGLGLRLIYFSYDVKMKEKGDIPEGYSVSREKKERFSLILESASTNQTSMYLCASSASVGAGEQYFGPGTRLTVT.

This chain uses TRBV6-1 with TRBJ2-2, with a possible D match to TRBD2 (6 bases). Deletions cut 10 bases from V and 8 bases from J, with 17 bases between. This CDR3 spans 13 amino acids. Germline lookup yields CDR1 MNHNS and CDR2 SASEGT. DNA of the CDR3: TGTGCCACCACCCTTGGGGGGTCGGGGGAGCTGTTTTTT. Its protein is CATTLGGSGELFF.

In DNA, the CDR3 is TGTGCCAGTAATCCCTTTAGCGGGAGGGCCCCAGCCGGGGAGCTGTTTTTT. Translated, it gives CASNPFSGRAPAGELFF. The genes are TRBV19 and TRBJ2-2; 11 bases agree with TRBD2. The V segment lost 7 bases and the J segment 6 bases; nucleotides outside the gene matches: 13. CDR1 and CDR2 (germline): LNHDA, SQIVND (reference sequence). The CDR3 runs to 17 residues.

The rearrangement joins TRBV11-2 to TRBJ2-2; tentative D call: TRBD2 (5 bases). CDR1 is SGHAT and CDR2 is FQNNGV in the germline V gene. V lost 3 bases, J lost 7 bases, and 15 bases lay in between. This CDR3 comprises 15 residues. CDR3 sequence reads: CASSFSYYGSGELFF. The CDR3 DNA reads TGTGCCAGCAGCTTTTCTTACTATGGGAGCGGGGAGCTGTTTTTT.

This chain connects TRBV7-9 to TRBJ2-7, with 12 bases aligning to TRBD2. CDR1 and CDR2 from the germline V gene are SEHNR and FQNEAQ (reference sequence). The CDR3 loop spans 17 amino acids. Trimming cost V 5 bases and J 5 bases; bases outside gene matches: 13. The CDR3 DNA reads TGTGCCAGCAGCCTCCGGACTAGCGGGATGATCCTCCACGAGCAGTACTTC. It translates to CASSLRTSGMILHEQYF. Combining the CDR3 with reference TRBV7-9 and TRBJ2-7 gives the whole variable domain DTGVSQNPRHKITKRGQNVTFRCDPISEHNRLYWYRQTLGQGPEFLTYFQNEAQLEKSRLLSDRFSAERPKGSFSTLEIQRTEQGDSAMYLCASSLRTSGMILHEQYFGPGTRLTVT.

The chain joins TRBV4-3 to TRBJ1-4; D not resolved. V lost 0 bases and J lost 8, with 13 bases in between. The CDR3 consists of 15 residues. From germline, CDR1 is LGHNA and CDR2 YSLEER. Written as DNA, the CDR3 is TGCGCCAGCAGCCAAGATGTTAGGGTATGGGAAAAACTGTTTTTT. Protein sequence: CASSQDVRVWEKLFF.

The chain has TRBV4-3 and TRBJ1-5; the match to TRBD1 covers 7 bases. This CDR3 has 15 amino acids. V shed 1 base, J shed 3 bases, and the junction held 3 bases outside the gene matches. CDR1 and CDR2 (germline): LGHNA, YSLEER. CDR3 sequence reads: CASSQGTGDNQPQHF. Here the CDR3 DNA reads TGCGCCAGCAGCCAAGGGACAGGAGACAATCAGCCCCAGCATTTT.

The chain employs TRBV27 and TRBJ2-7; D might be TRBD1 (6 bases). CDR1 and CDR2 (germline): MNHEY, SMNVEV (reference sequence). The CDR3 totals 14 residues. V was shortened by 8 bases and J by 2 bases, with 16 bases between the two germline ends. Here the CDR3 DNA reads TGTGCCAGCTCTCTCCGGGACACCCCCTACGAGCAGTACTTC. Its protein is CASSLRDTPYEQYF.

This clone occurred once. The chain uses TRBV7-8 and TRBJ2-7; D not resolved. The CDR3 loop spans 15 amino acids. V lost 0 bases, J lost 0 bases, and 9 bases lay in between. Germline V lookup: CDR1 SGHVS, CDR2 FQNEAQ. CDR3 sequence: CASSLARAVSYEQYF. CDR3 nucleotides: TGTGCCAGCAGCTTAGCCCGGGCGGTCTCCTACGAGCAGTACTTC.

This clone was counted a single time. The chain recombines TRBV11-2 with TRBJ2-4, with 12 bases lining up with TRBD2. This CDR3 spans 16 amino acids. The V gene end was trimmed by 8 bases and the J gene end by 8 bases; junction bases not matched to a gene: 13. Germline CDR1 is SGHAT and CDR2 is FQNNGV. CDR3 region: CASSPGTSGFRDIQYF. In nucleotides, the CDR3 is TGTGCCAGCTCTCCCGGGACTAGCGGGTTTAGGGACATTCAGTACTTC.

The chain has TRBV28 and TRBJ2-2; 9 bases align to TRBD2. CDR1 and CDR2 (germline): MDHEN, SYDVKM. V was pared by 7 bases and J by 1 base, with 13 bases of the junction left unmatched. This CDR3 contains 18 residues. Written as DNA, the CDR3 is TGTGCCAGCAATCAGCCCGGGGTAGCGGGGGAGAACACCGGGGAGCTGTTTTTT. Its translation: CASNQPGVAGENTGELFF.

CDR3 DNA sequence: TGTGCCAGTAATCAACTAACAGCAAGCAATCAGCCCCAGCATTTT. Protein: CASNQLTASNQPQHF. The chain employs TRBV19 and TRBJ1-5; no definite D call. The CDR3 is 15 amino acids. The germline gives CDR1 LNHDA, CDR2 SQIVND (reference sequence). V was pared by 7 bases and J by 1 base, with 14 bases between.